The 20 T cell receptor beta chains below all came from one sample that was sequenced in a study of radiotherapy plus CTLA-4 blockade in lung cancer. Data came from immunoSEQ multiplex PCR; TCRdb stores just in-frame clones and leaves some out. The sample carries some 110,000 clones, roughly 77% recorded once. Here the sequenced sample was peripheral blood, taken from a patient treated with radiotherapy plus ipilimumab. These receptors originate from a human donor with non-small cell lung cancer that progressed on radiotherapy plus ipilimumab. Some clones in this sample may be carry-over from other donors' samples.

The genes are TRBV5-5 and TRBJ2-7; 8 bases are a match to TRBD1. The CDR3 is 14 residues long. Germline trimming cut 6 bases from V and 3 bases from J; bases unmatched to any gene: 8. The V gene's germline CDR1 is SGHKS and CDR2 YYEKEE (reference sequence). CDR3 residues: CASNARQGIYEQYF. CDR3 coding DNA: TGTGCCAGCAACGCCCGACAGGGGATCTACGAGCAGTACTTC. The full variable domain, its missing parts supplied by reference TRBV5-5 and TRBJ2-7, is DAGVTQSPTHLIKTRGQQVTLRCSPISGHKSVSWYQQVLGQGPQFIFQYYEKEERGRGNFPDRFSARQFPNYSSELNVNALLLGDSALYLCASNARQGIYEQYFGPGTRLTVT.

The J gene is TRBJ1-3, the V gene TRBV4-1; no firm D call. Trimming left V 0 bases short and J 0 bases short, with 12 bases between. This CDR3 region has 17 residues. Germline-derived CDR1 and CDR2 are MGHRA and YSYEKL. CDR3 in amino acids: CASSQDLVFSSGNTIYF. The CDR3 nucleotides read TGCGCCAGCAGCCAAGATCTCGTGTTTAGCTCTGGAAACACCATATATTTT.

The chain links TRBV5-4 to TRBJ2-5, with D hard to call. This CDR3 comprises 13 residues. CDR1 and CDR2 from the germline V gene are SGHNT and YYREEE (reference sequence). Trimming took 2 bases from V and 4 from J, leaving 9 bases between them. CDR3 protein: CASSFRTIETQYF. The CDR3 DNA follows: TGTGCCAGCAGCTTCCGTACGATAGAGACCCAGTACTTC.

Concerning this clone: Other DNA sequences in the same sample also yield this CDR3. V is TRBV9 and J is TRBJ2-1, with a tentative D call TRBD1 (5 bases). V was trimmed by 0 bases and J by 3 bases, leaving 7 bases between them. The V gene's germline CDR1 is SGDLS and CDR2 YYNGEE. CDR3 length: 14 amino acids. The CDR3 bases are TGTGCCAGCAGCGTAGAGGGGAACTACAATGAGCAGTTCTTC. Translating it yields CASSVEGNYNEQFF.

The chain combines TRBV7-2 with TRBJ2-5; D may correspond to TRBD1 or TRBD2 (6 bases each). CDR1 is SGHTA and CDR2 is FQGNSA in the germline V gene. Trimming cost V 5 bases and J 4 bases, with 17 bases left between them. This CDR3 is 15 amino acids long. The CDR3 DNA follows: TGTGCCAGCAGCACAATGGGGGGCTCTGGAGAGACCCAGTACTTC. Protein: CASSTMGGSGETQYF.

The chain links TRBV7-3 to TRBJ1-4; D gene ambiguous. The V end was cut by 5 bases, the J end by 0 bases, with 10 bases between. The CDR3 sequence is 15 residues long. Germline V gene sequence: CDR1 SGHTA, CDR2 FQGTGA. CDR3 coding DNA: TGTGCCAGCAGCGTCAACCCCGCAACTAATGAAAAACTGTTTTTT. Its protein is CASSVNPATNEKLFF.

The rearrangement joins TRBV2 to TRBJ2-4; either TRBD1 or TRBD2 may supply D (7 bases each). This CDR3 contains 18 residues. Per germline, CDR1 SNHLY and CDR2 FYNNEI. V shed 3 bases and J shed 2 bases, with 20 bases lying between them. DNA for the CDR3: TGTGCCAGCAGTGAGGCCCGGGGAGGGGGCGCTTCCAAAAACATTCAGTACTTC. This gives the protein CASSEARGGGASKNIQYF.

This clone was found once. The chain combines TRBV6-1 with TRBJ1-4, with 7 bases identical to TRBD1. This CDR3 spans 14 amino acids. The V gene end was trimmed by 6 bases and the J gene end by 4 bases; junction bases not matched to a gene: 5. Germline assignment: CDR1 MNHNS and CDR2 SASEGT. As DNA, the CDR3 is TGTGCCAGCAGCAGGGACAGATTTAATGAAAAACTGTTTTTT. It specifies CASSRDRFNEKLFF.

The V gene is TRBV4-1, the J gene TRBJ2-2; either TRBD1 or TRBD2 may fit D (5 bases each). The CDR3 has 18 amino acids. V was cut by 1 base and J by 6 bases, with 21 bases left in between. From germline, CDR1 is MGHRA and CDR2 YSYEKL. The CDR3 DNA is TGCGCCAGCAGCCAAGTAGGGACCCCTCGTGTGAGGTCCGGGGAGCTGTTTTTT. This gives the protein CASSQVGTPRVRSGELFF.

The rearrangement uses TRBV20-1 and TRBJ1-1; D is ambiguous. The germline V gene encodes CDR1 DFQATT and CDR2 SNEGSKA (reference sequence). This CDR3 is 11 amino acids long. The CDR3, as DNA: TGCAGGGCAAGCATGAACACTGAAGCTTTCTTT. Its translation is CRASMNTEAFF.

As regards this clone: The junction and the germline gene differ at one end; a read error may be behind it. The gene calls are TRBV4-2 and TRBJ1-1, with a tentative D call TRBD1 (5 bases). CDR1 is LGHNA and CDR2 is YNFKEQ in the germline V gene. The CDR3 loop spans 14 amino acids. In DNA, the CDR3 is TGTGTCAGCAGCCTAGACAGCCAGAACACTGAAGCTTTCTTT. Translating it yields CVSSLDSQNTEAFF.

This clone was seen only a few times. The same CDR3 can be traced to other DNA sequences in this sample. The chain links TRBV6-5 to TRBJ2-7; tentatively, D is TRBD2 (5 bases). Germline V lookup: CDR1 MNHEY, CDR2 SVGAGI. The length of the CDR3 is 14 residues. The ends were cut back, 0 bases at V and 3 bases at J, with 9 bases in the middle. The CDR3 protein is CASSYSRLIYEQYF. DNA for the CDR3: TGTGCCAGCAGTTACTCGAGACTAATCTACGAGCAGTACTTC.

V and J are TRBV29-1 and TRBJ2-7, with 8 bases identical to TRBD2. Looked up from germline, CDR1 is SQVTM and CDR2 is ANQGSEA. The CDR3 totals 15 residues. V was clipped by 2 bases and J by 3 bases; unmatched bases: 9. In nucleotides, the CDR3 is TGCAGCGTTGAACCCCAAGGGAGCGGGGGCTACGAGCAGTACTTC. Translated: CSVEPQGSGGYEQYF.

This rearrangement joins TRBV14 to TRBJ2-7, with D maybe TRBD2 (6 bases). Germline V gene sequence: CDR1 SGHDN, CDR2 FVKESK. The CDR3 extends over 14 amino acids. The V gene lost 4 bases and the J gene lost 2 bases, with 12 bases spanning the gap. CDR3 sequence reads: CASSPQRAPYEQYF. The CDR3 coding sequence is TGTGCCAGCAGCCCCCAGCGGGCCCCCTACGAGCAGTACTTC.

V and J are TRBV7-2 and TRBJ2-1, with TRBD1 matching 9 bases. In germline, CDR1 is SGHTA, CDR2 FQGNSA. This CDR3 region has 16 residues. V trimming: 4 bases; J trimming: 10 bases; junction bases outside the gene matches: 14. The CDR3 sequence is CASSSALGQGLGEQFF. The CDR3 DNA sequence: TGTGCCAGCAGCTCCGCTTTGGGACAGGGTTTGGGGGAGCAGTTCTTC.

The chain combines TRBV27 with TRBJ2-3, with D unclear. Germline CDR1 reads MNHEY; CDR2 reads SMNVEV (reference sequence). The CDR3 is 14 residues long. V was shortened by 4 bases and J by 0 bases, with 8 bases between the two germline ends. The CDR3 coding sequence is TGTGCCAGCAGTTCGAGACTTAGCACAGATACGCAGTATTTT. It yields the protein CASSSRLSTDTQYF.

CDR3 protein: CASSFFVAGSTDTQYF. CDR3 DNA: TGTGCCAGCAGCTTCTTTGTAGCGGGGAGCACAGATACGCAGTATTTT. V usage is TRBV7-6 and J usage is TRBJ2-3; 8 bases are shared with TRBD2. This CDR3 has 16 amino acids. Trimming at V came to 3 bases and at J to 0 bases, leaving 5 bases not matched to a gene. Germline assignment: CDR1 SGHVS and CDR2 FNYEAQ.

This chain connects TRBV7-3 to TRBJ1-1; 7 bases fit TRBD1. Germline V CDR1 and CDR2: SGHTA, FQGTGA. Trimming cost V 4 bases and J 4 bases; bases outside gene matches: 6. The CDR3 is 14 amino acids. CDR3 nucleotide sequence: TGTGCCAGCAGCTCGACAGGGAGGGGCACTGAAGCTTTCTTT. This codes for CASSSTGRGTEAFF.

The chain is built from TRBV7-8 and TRBJ2-1, with 11 bases identical to TRBD2. Germline CDR1 reads SGHVS; CDR2 reads FQNEAQ. V lost 1 base, J lost 0 bases, and 5 bases stayed unmatched. The CDR3 extends over 18 amino acids. CDR3 DNA: TGTGCCAGCAGCTTAGGAATTACTAGCGGGAGCTCCTACAATGAGCAGTTCTTC. Translation gives CASSLGITSGSSYNEQFF. Complete variable domain (other parts from reference TRBV7-8 and TRBJ2-1): GAGVSQSPRYKVAKRGQDVALRCDPISGHVSLFWYQQALGQGPEFLTYFQNEAQLDKSGLPSDRFFAERPEGSVSTLKIQRTQQEDSAVYLCASSLGITSGSSYNEQFFGPGTRLTVL.

The chain couples TRBV6-5 to TRBJ1-6; D possibly corresponds to TRBD1 (5 bases). The CDR3 is 14 amino acids. The germline V gene encodes CDR1 MNHEY and CDR2 SVGAGI. V gave up 2 bases and J gave up 9 bases, with 11 bases separating them. The CDR3 DNA reads as TGTGCCAGCAGTTACATGCAGGGATCTTCACCCCTCCACTTT. Translated: CASSYMQGSSPLHF.